These 23 T cell receptor beta chains originate from one sample sequenced in a study of human T cells and chemical hapten exposure. Indicated time point: patch test 1, 2 weeks after DPC sensitization. Sample treatment: therapeutic diphenylcyclopropenone sensitization with weekly scalp DPC. TCRdb re-called the RACE reads with MiXCR, one entry per CDR3 protein. The table records 84,000 or so distinct CDR3 sequences, approximately 10% of them present only once. The sequenced sample was whole blood, obtained in connection with sensitization to the hapten diphenylcyclopropenone (DPC). Receptors were obtained from a man between 40 and 49 years old with alopecia areata. Some clones in this sample may be carry-over from other donors' samples.

This clonotype came up a few times. This chain links TRBV28 with TRBJ2-7; 7 bases fit TRBD2. V lost 6 bases, J lost 7 bases, and 6 bases stayed unmatched. CDR3 length equals 12 residues. Per the germline V gene, CDR1 is MDHEN and CDR2 is SYDVKM. CDR3 sequence reads: CASRGRVLEQYF. CDR3 nucleotides: TGTGCCAGCAGGGGGAGGGTCCTGGAGCAGTACTTC.

This clonotype was found a few times. The chain combines TRBV27 with TRBJ2-6; unclear D gene. Trimming shortened V by 8 bases and J by 0 bases, and 8 bases separated the two germline ends. CDR3 length: 14 amino acids. Per germline, CDR1 MNHEY and CDR2 SMNVEV (reference sequence). CDR3 amino acids: CASPRYSGANVLTF. CDR3 coding DNA: TGTGCCAGCCCCAGATACTCTGGGGCCAACGTCCTGACTTTC.

The chain recombines TRBV9 with TRBJ2-1; 10 nucleotides agree with TRBD2. The CDR3 length is 16 residues. CDR1 and CDR2 from the germline V gene are SGDLS and YYNGEE. V gave up 0 bases and J gave up 4 bases; unmatched junction bases: 4. The CDR3 DNA follows: TGTGCCAGCAGCGTAGCGGGACTAGCGAGTTACAATGAGCAGTTCTTC. Translating gives CASSVAGLASYNEQFF.

This clonotype came up many times. The CDR3 nucleotides read TGTGCCAGCAGATTACAGGGTGGAAACACTGAAGCTTTCTTT. It codes for CASRLQGGNTEAFF. The chain is built from TRBV6-2 or TRBV6-3 and TRBJ1-1; possible D gene TRBD1, 6 bases. The CDR3 length is 14 residues. V was clipped by 6 bases and J by 2 bases, with 13 bases between them. Germline CDR1 MNHEY, CDR2 SVGEGT.

V and J are TRBV19 and TRBJ2-3, with 14 bases identical to TRBD2. J gave up 5 bases and V 3 bases, and 1 base lay outside the gene matches. Germline CDR1 reads LNHDA; CDR2 reads SQIVND (reference sequence). The CDR3 has 15 amino acids. Here the CDR3 reads CASSIGTSGRDTQYF. The CDR3 DNA sequence: TGTGCCAGTAGTATCGGGACTAGCGGGAGAGATACGCAGTATTTT.

This clonotype has a count of ten or more. V usage is TRBV9 and J usage is TRBJ1-2; TRBD1 aligns across 8 bases. The CDR3 is 14 amino acids. Germline lookup yields CDR1 SGDLS and CDR2 YYNGEE. Trimming removed 5 bases from V and 5 bases from J; junction bases left unmatched: 8. CDR3 in amino acids: CASSPGTGGYGYTF. For the CDR3, the DNA is TGTGCCAGCAGTCCCGGGACAGGAGGATATGGCTACACCTTC.

This clonotype was picked up a small number of times. The rearrangement links TRBV19 to TRBJ1-1; D gene unclear. The CDR3 covers 14 residues. CDR1 and CDR2 from the germline V gene are LNHDA and SQIVND (reference sequence). Trimming left V 3 bases short and J 5 bases short, with 13 bases between. CDR3 region: CASSIGPRRTEAFF. DNA for the CDR3: TGTGCCAGTAGTATCGGACCTCGAAGGACTGAAGCTTTCTTT.

This clonotype occurred a few times. The chain links TRBV5-1 to TRBJ2-7; a possible D gene is TRBD2 (7 bases). Germline CDR1 and CDR2: SGHRS and YFSETQ. This CDR3 has 14 amino acids. Trimming removed 4 bases at V and 9 bases at J, with 20 bases between. CDR3 in DNA: TGCGCCAGCAGCCGAACCGTTGGGGGGGCGCGGCAGTACGTC. This sequence encodes CASSRTVGGARQYV.

In this sample, this clonotype turned up a few times. The rearrangement links TRBV27 to TRBJ2-5; D uncertain. The germline gives CDR1 MNHEY, CDR2 SMNVEV (reference sequence). CDR3 length: 12 residues. The ends were cut back, 8 bases at V and 5 bases at J, with 12 bases in the middle. This CDR3 is CASASLGETQYF. The CDR3 DNA sequence: TGTGCCAGCGCGTCGCTGGGCGAGACCCAGTACTTC.

The V call is TRBV11-1, the J call TRBJ2-3; 8 bases map to TRBD2. The V gene's germline CDR1 is SGHAT and CDR2 FQDESV (reference sequence). The CDR3 extends over 14 amino acids. V lost 4 bases, J lost 5 bases, and 5 bases stayed unmatched. The CDR3 is CASSSRSGGDTQYF. The CDR3 DNA follows: TGTGCCAGCAGCTCTCGGAGCGGGGGAGATACGCAGTATTTT.

This sequence joins TRBV12-3 or TRBV12-4 and TRBJ2-1, with 7 bases lining up with TRBD2. This CDR3 is built from 17 residues. V trimming: 0 bases; J trimming: 1 base; junction bases outside the gene matches: 6. The CDR3 is CASSLARESWSYNEQFF. The CDR3 DNA sequence: TGTGCCAGCAGTTTAGCGCGGGAGAGCTGGTCCTACAATGAGCAGTTCTTC.

V and J are TRBV12-3 or TRBV12-4 and TRBJ2-2, with a weak D call TRBD2 (6 bases). CDR3 length: 20 amino acids. Trimming left V 7 bases short and J 2 bases short, with 29 bases between. The CDR3: CASTLGRRGLPAINTGELFF. The CDR3, as DNA: TGTGCCAGCACCCTCGGGAGACGGGGACTCCCGGCTATAAACACCGGGGAGCTGTTTTTT.

V usage is TRBV6-5 and J usage is TRBJ1-2; no reliable D call. Trimming stripped 2 bases from V and 2 bases from J, with 9 bases between. The germline CDR1 and CDR2 sequences are MNHEY and SVGAGI. This CDR3 region has 14 residues. CDR3 sequence (DNA): TGTGCCAGCAGTTACGGCCAGGCCAACTATGGCTACACCTTC. It encodes CASSYGQANYGYTF.

This clonotype was observed many times. The gene calls are TRBV6-5 and TRBJ1-1; TRBD1 matches at 9 bases. Germline V lookup: CDR1 MNHEY, CDR2 SVGAGI. The CDR3 loop spans 11 amino acids. The ends lost 8 bases at V and 10 bases at J; junction bases unmatched: 5. In DNA, the CDR3 is TGTGCCAGCCGGCTGGGACAGGGAGCTTTCTTT. Translated, it gives CASRLGQGAFF.

The V and J genes are TRBV13 and TRBJ2-2; 16 bases align to TRBD2. J gave up 6 bases and V 4 bases, and 2 bases lay outside the gene matches. The CDR3 is 16 amino acids. Germline V gives CDR1 PRHDT, CDR2 FYEKMQ (reference sequence). The CDR3 DNA follows: TGTGCCAGCAGCTCGGGACTAGCGGGAGGGCCCGGGGAGCTGTTTTTT. This codes for CASSSGLAGGPGELFF.

CDR3 bases: TGCGCCAGCAGCCAAGATCAGTTTCCAGACTATGGCTACACCTTC. Residues: CASSQDQFPDYGYTF. The genes are TRBV4-1 and TRBJ1-2; D is unresolved. The CDR3 has 15 amino acids. Trimming cost V 0 bases and J 3 bases, with 11 bases left between them. Germline CDR1 and CDR2: MGHRA and YSYEKL.

This rearrangement joins TRBV10-3 to TRBJ2-1; TRBD2 matches at 15 bases. From germline, CDR1 is ENHRY and CDR2 SYGVKD. The CDR3 spans 15 residues. Trimming at V came to 6 bases and at J to 10 bases, leaving 7 bases not matched to a gene. The CDR3 DNA reads as TGTGCCATCAGCGGACTAGCGGGAGGGCCGGGGGAGCAGTTCTTC. Its protein product is CAISGLAGGPGEQFF.

The rearrangement links TRBV10-3 to TRBJ2-5, with 9 bases identical to TRBD1. This CDR3 is 15 amino acids long. The trim removed 2 bases at V and 5 bases at J, leaving 6 bases unmatched. Germline CDR1 and CDR2: ENHRY and SYGVKD. In DNA, the CDR3 is TGTGCCATCAGTGAGCACACAGGGGGCTTGGAGACCCAGTACTTC. Encoded protein: CAISEHTGGLETQYF.

There are many counts of this clonotype. V usage is TRBV28 and J usage is TRBJ2-7; TRBD1 agrees at 8 bases. CDR1 MDHEN and CDR2 SYDVKM come from the germline V gene. With V trimmed by 7 bases and J by 7 bases, 12 bases remained unmatched. This CDR3 region has 14 residues. CDR3 sequence reads: CASTYDRGVGEQYF. Written as DNA, the CDR3 is TGTGCCAGCACTTACGACAGGGGAGTGGGAGAGCAGTACTTC.

To note about this clonotype: Relative to the germline gene, one junction end is altered; a read error may explain this. The chain recombines TRBV9 with TRBJ2-5; 7 nucleotides match TRBD2. The germline V gene encodes CDR1 SGDLS and CDR2 YYNGEE. The CDR3 totals 16 residues. The CDR3 DNA follows: TGTGCCAGCAACGTACGCCTAGCGGTACTGCAAGAGACCCAGTACTTC. This sequence encodes CASNVRLAVLQETQYF.

The rearrangement joins TRBV13 to TRBJ2-1, with 11 nucleotides matching TRBD2. After removal of 2 bases from V and 7 bases from J, the junction contained 7 bases not matched to a gene. CDR1 and CDR2 (germline): PRHDT, FYEKMQ (reference sequence). This CDR3 is built from 16 residues. The CDR3 DNA is TGTGCCAGCAGCTTAAATAGCGGGAGGGCCCGTAATGAGCAGTTCTTC. This codes for CASSLNSGRARNEQFF.

The V call is TRBV7-9, the J call TRBJ2-1, with 10 bases identical to TRBD2. Germline V gene data show CDR1 as SEHNR and CDR2 as FQNEAQ (reference sequence). The V and J ends lost 5 bases and 5 bases, in that order; junction bases with no gene match: 9. This CDR3 has 16 residues. The CDR3 reads CASSPPSGRANNEQFF. The CDR3 coding sequence is TGTGCCAGCAGCCCCCCGAGCGGGAGGGCGAACAATGAGCAGTTCTTC.

This clonotype was counted ten times or more. The V call is TRBV6-2 or TRBV6-3, the J call TRBJ2-5; TRBD1 matches 9 bases. There are 17 residues in the CDR3. The J segment lost 4 bases and the V segment lost 5 bases, leaving 14 bases of the junction unmatched. Per the germline V gene, CDR1 is MNHEY and CDR2 is SVGEGT. CDR3 DNA sequence: TGTGCCAGCAGTGACGGCGAGACAGGGGGGGAAGTAGAGACCCAGTACTTC. Protein: CASSDGETGGEVETQYF.